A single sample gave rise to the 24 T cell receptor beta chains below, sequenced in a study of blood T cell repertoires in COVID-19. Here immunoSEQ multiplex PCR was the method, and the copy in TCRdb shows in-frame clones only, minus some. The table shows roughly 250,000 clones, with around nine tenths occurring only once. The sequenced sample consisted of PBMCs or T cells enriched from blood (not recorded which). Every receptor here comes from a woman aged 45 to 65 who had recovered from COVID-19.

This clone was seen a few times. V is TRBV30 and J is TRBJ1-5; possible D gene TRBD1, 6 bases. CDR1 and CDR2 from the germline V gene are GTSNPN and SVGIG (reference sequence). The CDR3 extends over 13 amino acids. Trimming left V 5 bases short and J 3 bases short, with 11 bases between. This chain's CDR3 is CAWETGINQPQHF. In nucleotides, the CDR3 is TGTGCCTGGGAAACAGGGATCAATCAGCCCCAGCATTTT. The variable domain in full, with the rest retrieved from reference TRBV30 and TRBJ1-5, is SQTIHQWPATLVQPVGSPLSLECTVEGTSNPNLYWYRQAAGRGLQLLFYSVGIGQISSEVPQNLSASRPQDRQFILSSKKLLLSDSGFYLCAWETGINQPQHFGDGTRLSIL.

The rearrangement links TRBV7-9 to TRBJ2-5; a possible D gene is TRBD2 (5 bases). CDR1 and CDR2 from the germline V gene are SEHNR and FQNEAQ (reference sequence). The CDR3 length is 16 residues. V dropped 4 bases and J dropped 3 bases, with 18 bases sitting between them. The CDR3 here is CASSSNYRENEETQYF. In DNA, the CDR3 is TGTGCCAGCAGCTCCAACTACCGGGAAAACGAAGAGACCCAGTACTTC.

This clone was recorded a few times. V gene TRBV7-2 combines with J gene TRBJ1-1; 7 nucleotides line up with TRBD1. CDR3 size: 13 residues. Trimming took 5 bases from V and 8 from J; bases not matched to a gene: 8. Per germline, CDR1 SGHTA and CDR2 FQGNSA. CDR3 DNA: TGTGCCAGCAGCGTCCGACAGGGACGGGAAGCTTTCTTT. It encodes CASSVRQGREAFF.

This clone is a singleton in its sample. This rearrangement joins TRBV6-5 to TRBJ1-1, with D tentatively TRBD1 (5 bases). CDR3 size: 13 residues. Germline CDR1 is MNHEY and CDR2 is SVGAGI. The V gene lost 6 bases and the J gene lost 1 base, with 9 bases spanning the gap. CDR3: CASRRQKNTEAFF. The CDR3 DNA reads TGTGCCAGCAGACGACAGAAGAACACTGAAGCTTTCTTT.

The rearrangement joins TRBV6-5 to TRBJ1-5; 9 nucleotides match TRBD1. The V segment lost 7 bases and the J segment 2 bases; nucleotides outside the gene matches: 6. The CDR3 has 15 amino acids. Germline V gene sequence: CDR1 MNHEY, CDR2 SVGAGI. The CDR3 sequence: CASMTTGGGNQPQHF. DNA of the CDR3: TGTGCCAGCATGACGACAGGGGGTGGCAATCAGCCCCAGCATTTT.

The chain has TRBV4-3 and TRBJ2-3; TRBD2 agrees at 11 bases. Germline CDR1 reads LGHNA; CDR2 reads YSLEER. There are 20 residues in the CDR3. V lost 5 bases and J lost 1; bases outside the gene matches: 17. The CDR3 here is CASSDGWTSGPSSGTDTQYF. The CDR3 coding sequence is TGCGCCAGCAGCGACGGATGGACTAGCGGGCCATCCTCGGGCACAGATACGCAGTATTTT.

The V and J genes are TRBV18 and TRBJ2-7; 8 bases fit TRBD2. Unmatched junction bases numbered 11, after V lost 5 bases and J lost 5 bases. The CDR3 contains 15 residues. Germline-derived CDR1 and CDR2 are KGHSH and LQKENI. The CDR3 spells CASSLEVAGSHEQYF. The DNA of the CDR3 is TGTGCCAGCTCATTGGAGGTAGCGGGATCCCACGAGCAGTACTTC.

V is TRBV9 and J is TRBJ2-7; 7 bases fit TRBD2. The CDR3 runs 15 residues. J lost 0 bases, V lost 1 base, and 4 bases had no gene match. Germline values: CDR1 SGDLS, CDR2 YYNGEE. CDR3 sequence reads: CASSVRAGNSYEQYF. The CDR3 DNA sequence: TGTGCCAGCAGCGTAAGAGCGGGGAACTCCTACGAGCAGTACTTC.

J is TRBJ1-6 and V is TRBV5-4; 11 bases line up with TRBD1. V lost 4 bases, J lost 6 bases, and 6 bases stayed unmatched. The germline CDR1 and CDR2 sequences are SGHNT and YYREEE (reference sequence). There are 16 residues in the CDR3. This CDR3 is CASSPGQGASNSPLHF. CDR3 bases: TGTGCCAGCAGCCCTGGACAGGGGGCGAGTAATTCACCCCTCCACTTT.

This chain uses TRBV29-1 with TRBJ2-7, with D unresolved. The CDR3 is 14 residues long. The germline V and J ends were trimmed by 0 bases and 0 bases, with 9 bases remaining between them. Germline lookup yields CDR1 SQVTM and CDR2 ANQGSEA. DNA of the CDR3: TGCAGCGTTGAAGATAGAGCAAGCTCCTACGAGCAGTACTTC. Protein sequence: CSVEDRASSYEQYF.

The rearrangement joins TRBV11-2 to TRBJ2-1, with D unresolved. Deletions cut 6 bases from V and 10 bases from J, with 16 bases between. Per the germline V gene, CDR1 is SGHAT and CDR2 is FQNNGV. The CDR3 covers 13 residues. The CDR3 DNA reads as TGTGCCAGCAGTAAAGACCCCGCCGGGGAGCAGTTCTTC. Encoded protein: CASSKDPAGEQFF.

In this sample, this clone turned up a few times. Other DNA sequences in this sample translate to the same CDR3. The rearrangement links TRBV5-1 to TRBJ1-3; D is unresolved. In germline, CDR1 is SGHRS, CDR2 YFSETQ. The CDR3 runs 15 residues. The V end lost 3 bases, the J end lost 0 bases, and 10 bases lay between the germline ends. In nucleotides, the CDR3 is TGCGCCAGCAGCTCAGGACTGATCTCTGGAAACACCATATATTTT. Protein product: CASSSGLISGNTIYF.

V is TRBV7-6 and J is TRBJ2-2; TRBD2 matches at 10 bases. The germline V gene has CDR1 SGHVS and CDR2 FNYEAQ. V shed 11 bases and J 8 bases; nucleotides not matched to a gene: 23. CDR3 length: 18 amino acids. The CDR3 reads CAGKPLEWSGRARGELFF. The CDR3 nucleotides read TGTGCCGGAAAACCCCTCGAATGGAGCGGGAGGGCCCGTGGGGAGCTGTTTTTT.

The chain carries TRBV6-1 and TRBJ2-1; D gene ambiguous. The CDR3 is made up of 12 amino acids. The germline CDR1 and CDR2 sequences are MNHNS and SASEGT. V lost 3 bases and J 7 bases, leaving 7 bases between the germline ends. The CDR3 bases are TGTGCCAGCAGTGATTTAGTGAATGAGCAGTTCTTC. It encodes CASSDLVNEQFF.

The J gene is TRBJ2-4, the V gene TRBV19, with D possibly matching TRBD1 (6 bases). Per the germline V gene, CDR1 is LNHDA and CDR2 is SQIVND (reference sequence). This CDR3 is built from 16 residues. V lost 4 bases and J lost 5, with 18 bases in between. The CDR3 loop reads CASSTAQGMGENIQYF. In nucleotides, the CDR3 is TGTGCCAGTAGTACCGCACAGGGTATGGGAGAAAACATTCAGTACTTC.

The CDR3 is CASSQFGGASTEAFF. CDR3 sequence (DNA): TGTGCCAGCAGCCAATTTGGCGGGGCTAGCACTGAAGCTTTCTTT. The chain links TRBV3-1 (or the pseudogene TRBV3-2) to TRBJ1-1, with D perhaps matching TRBD1 (5 bases). The CDR3 loop spans 15 amino acids. The germline V and J ends were trimmed by 2 bases and 4 bases, with 14 bases remaining between them. Per the germline V gene, CDR1 is LGHDT and CDR2 is YNNKEL (reference sequence).

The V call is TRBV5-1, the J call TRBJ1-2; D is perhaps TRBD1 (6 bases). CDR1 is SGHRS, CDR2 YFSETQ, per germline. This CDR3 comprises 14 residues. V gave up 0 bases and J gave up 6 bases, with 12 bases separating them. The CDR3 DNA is TGCGCCAGCAGCTTGGCCGCAGGGGATGATGGCTACACCTTC. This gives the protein CASSLAAGDDGYTF.

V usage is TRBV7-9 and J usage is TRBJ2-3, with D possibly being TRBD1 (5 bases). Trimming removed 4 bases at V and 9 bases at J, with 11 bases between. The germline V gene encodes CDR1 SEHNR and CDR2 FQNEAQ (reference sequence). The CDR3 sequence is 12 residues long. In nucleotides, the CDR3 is TGTGCCAGCAGCTCAACAGGATGGACGCAGTATTTT. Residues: CASSSTGWTQYF.

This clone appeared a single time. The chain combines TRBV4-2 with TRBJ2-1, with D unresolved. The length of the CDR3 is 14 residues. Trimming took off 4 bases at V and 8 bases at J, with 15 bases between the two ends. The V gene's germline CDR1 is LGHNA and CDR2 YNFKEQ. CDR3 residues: CASSPSVEIDEQFF. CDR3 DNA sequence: TGTGCCAGCAGCCCCTCCGTAGAGATTGATGAGCAGTTCTTC.

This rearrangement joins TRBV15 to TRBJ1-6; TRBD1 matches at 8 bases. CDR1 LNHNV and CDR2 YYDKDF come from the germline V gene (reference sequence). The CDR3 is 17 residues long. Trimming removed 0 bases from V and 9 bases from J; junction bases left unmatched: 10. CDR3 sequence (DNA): TGTGCCACCAGCAGAGATAGGGGAGCAGGGGGCGCTTCACCCCTCCACTTT. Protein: CATSRDRGAGGASPLHF. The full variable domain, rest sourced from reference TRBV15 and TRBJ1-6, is DAMVIQNPRYQVTQFGKPVTLSCSQTLNHNVMYWYQQKSSQAPKLLFHYYDKDFNNEADTPDNFQSRRPNTSFCFLDIRSPGLGDTAMYLCATSRDRGAGGASPLHFGNGTRLTVT.

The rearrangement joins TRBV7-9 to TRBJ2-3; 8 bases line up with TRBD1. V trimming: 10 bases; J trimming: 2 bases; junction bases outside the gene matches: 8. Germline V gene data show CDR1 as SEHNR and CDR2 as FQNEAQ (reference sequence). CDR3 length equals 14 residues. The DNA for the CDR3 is TGTGCCAACCGACAGGGGACCACCACAGATACGCAGTATTTT. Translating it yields CANRQGTTTDTQYF.

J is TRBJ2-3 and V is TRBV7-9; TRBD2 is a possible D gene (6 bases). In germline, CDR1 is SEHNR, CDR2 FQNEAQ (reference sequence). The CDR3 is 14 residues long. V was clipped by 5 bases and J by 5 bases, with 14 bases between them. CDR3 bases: TGTGCCAGCAGCATCCTGGGACTGGGAGATACGCAGTATTTT. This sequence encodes CASSILGLGDTQYF.

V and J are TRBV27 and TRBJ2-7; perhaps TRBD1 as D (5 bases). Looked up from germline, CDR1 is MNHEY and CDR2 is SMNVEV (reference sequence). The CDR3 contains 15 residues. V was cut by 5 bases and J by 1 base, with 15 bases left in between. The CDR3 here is CASSPRQIPSYEQYF. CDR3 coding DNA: TGTGCCAGCAGTCCCCGACAGATCCCTTCCTACGAGCAGTACTTC.

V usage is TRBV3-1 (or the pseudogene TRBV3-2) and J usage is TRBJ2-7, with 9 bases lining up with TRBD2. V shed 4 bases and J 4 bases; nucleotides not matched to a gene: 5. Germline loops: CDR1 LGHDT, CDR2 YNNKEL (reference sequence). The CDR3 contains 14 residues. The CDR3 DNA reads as TGTGCCAGCAGCCTTGGGACTAGCCGGTACGAGCAGTACTTC. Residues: CASSLGTSRYEQYF.